A single sample is the source of the 26 T cell receptor beta chains below, sequenced in a study of blood T cells in healthy people across ages. A J-beta primer mix and a sample-barcoded 5' primer were used in a second PCR of about 6 to 12 cycles. Via MiXCR, TCRdb re-called the 5' RACE reads, giving one row per CDR3 protein. The top ten hold 30% to 45% of the sample, which has hundreds of thousands of distinct CDR3 sequences, roughly three fifths seen once. The sequenced sample was blood. All receptors come from a man aged 55 to 70 in good health.

The chain joins TRBV15 to TRBJ1-2; D possibly corresponds to TRBD1 (5 bases). The ends were cut back, 0 bases at V and 0 bases at J, with 11 bases in the middle. The CDR3 covers 16 residues. Germline CDR1 reads LNHNV; CDR2 reads YYDKDF (reference sequence). CDR3 nucleotide sequence: TGTGCCACCAGCAGAGATTATGGGACGACTAACTATGGCTACACCTTC. Translated: CATSRDYGTTNYGYTF.

The chain carries TRBV14 and TRBJ1-1; 7 nucleotides line up with TRBD1. V was clipped by 5 bases and J by 9 bases; unmatched bases: 9. The CDR3 contains 13 residues. Germline V gives CDR1 SGHDN, CDR2 FVKESK. The CDR3: CASSNDRVRQAFF. CDR3 sequence (DNA): TGTGCCAGCAGCAATGACAGGGTTAGACAAGCTTTCTTT. The full variable domain, with the rest looked up from reference TRBV14 and TRBJ1-1, is EAGVTQFPSHSVIEKGQTVTLRCDPISGHDNLYWYRRVMGKEIKFLLHFVKESKQDESGMPNNRFLAERTGGTYSTLKVQPAELEDSGVYFCASSNDRVRQAFFGQGTRLTVV.

This clonotype was recorded only once. This chain joins TRBV6-6 and TRBJ1-6, with D hard to call. Between the trimmed V and J ends, which lost 2 bases and 5 bases, there was a span of 13 bases. The CDR3 extends over 16 amino acids. Germline V gene sequence: CDR1 MNHNY, CDR2 SVGAGI (reference sequence). Written as DNA, the CDR3 is TGTGCCAGCAGTTACAAGGTCGGTGCGAATAATTCACCCCTCCACTTT. As protein: CASSYKVGANNSPLHF.

This clonotype was observed a handful of times. This sequence joins TRBV5-1 and TRBJ2-5; 10 bases align to TRBD2. V lost 4 bases to trimming and J lost 7 bases; unmatched junction nucleotides: 13. Looked up from germline, CDR1 is SGHRS and CDR2 is YFSETQ. This CDR3 contains 16 residues. CDR3 sequence reads: CASSAFAAGGPGTQYF. CDR3 nucleotide sequence: TGCGCCAGCAGCGCCTTCGCAGCGGGAGGGCCCGGGACCCAGTACTTC.

This chain's CDR3 is CASSRQGGTSYGQYF. Written as DNA, the CDR3 is TGTGCCAGCAGCAGACAGGGAGGCACGTCCTACGGGCAGTACTTC. The chain recombines TRBV7-3 with TRBJ2-4, with D perhaps matching TRBD1 (7 bases). Germline V CDR1 and CDR2: SGHTA, FQGTGA. This CDR3 contains 15 residues. Trimming took 5 bases from V and 13 from J, leaving 24 bases between them. The full variable domain, rest sourced from reference TRBV7-3 and TRBJ2-4, is GAGVSQTPSNKVTEKGKYVELRCDPISGHTALYWYRQSLGQGPEFLIYFQGTGAADDSGLPNDRFFAVRPEGSVSTLKIQRTERGDSAVYLCASSRQGGTSYGQYFGAGTRLSVL.

The chain joins TRBV10-1 to TRBJ2-1; D perhaps matches TRBD1 (5 bases). CDR1 is WNHNN, CDR2 SYGVQD, per germline (reference sequence). Trimming cost V 2 bases and J 4 bases, with 6 bases left between them. The CDR3 is 13 amino acids. CDR3 region: CASSEDRYNEQFF. CDR3 nucleotide sequence: TGCGCCAGCAGTGAGGACAGATACAATGAGCAGTTCTTC.

This clonotype appeared a single time. CDR3 sequence: CASSSRQAWTEAFF. The CDR3, as DNA: TGTGCCAGCAGCTCGCGACAGGCGTGGACTGAAGCTTTCTTT. The chain combines TRBV11-2 with TRBJ1-1, with D perhaps TRBD1 (6 bases). V gave up 4 bases and J gave up 5 bases, with 14 bases separating them. The CDR3 spans 14 residues. Germline V CDR1 and CDR2: SGHAT, FQNNGV.

The rearrangement links TRBV20-1 to TRBJ1-2; D is unresolved. This CDR3 comprises 13 residues. CDR1 and CDR2 (germline): DFQATT, SNEGSKA (reference sequence). Deletions cut 6 bases from V and 4 bases from J, with 15 bases between. CDR3 nucleotides: TGCAGTGCCGTCACGACGGGCCTCTATGGCTACACCTTC. Protein product: CSAVTTGLYGYTF.

The chain has TRBV20-1 and TRBJ2-4, with 7 bases identical to TRBD1. CDR3 length: 13 residues. CDR1 DFQATT and CDR2 SNEGSKA come from the germline V gene (reference sequence). Trimming at V came to 6 bases and at J to 5 bases, leaving 7 bases not matched to a gene. As DNA, the CDR3 is TGCAGTGCCCAACGGACAGGCCAAAACATTCAGTACTTC. Its protein product is CSAQRTGQNIQYF.

CDR3 bases: TGTGCCAGCAGTGAAGGCCAGGGGGCGAACACCGGGGAGCTGTTTTTT. Residues: CASSEGQGANTGELFF. This chain links TRBV6-1 with TRBJ2-2; TRBD1 aligns across 7 bases. The CDR3 covers 16 residues. J was trimmed by 0 bases and V by 1 base; bases with no gene match: 2. CDR1 is MNHNS, CDR2 SASEGT, per germline.

The chain couples TRBV5-4 to TRBJ1-2; no clear D gene. Germline V lookup: CDR1 SGHNT, CDR2 YYREEE (reference sequence). The CDR3 covers 13 residues. The V end lost 2 bases, the J end lost 7 bases, and 12 bases lay between the germline ends. The CDR3: CASSLKGNRGYTF. The DNA of the CDR3 is TGTGCCAGCAGCTTAAAAGGGAACCGTGGCTACACCTTC.

The chain carries TRBV7-2 and TRBJ2-1, with D unclear. Germline CDR1 reads SGHTA; CDR2 reads FQGNSA. The V gene lost 5 bases and the J gene lost 8 bases, with 7 bases spanning the gap. This CDR3 has 11 amino acids. CDR3 amino acids: CASSAVDEQFF. Written as DNA, the CDR3 is TGTGCCAGCAGCGCCGTGGATGAGCAGTTCTTC.

In this sample, this clonotype turned up a few times. The gene calls are TRBV5-1 and TRBJ1-2; D gene uncertain. Trimming left V 4 bases short and J 8 bases short, with 12 bases between. This CDR3 contains 12 residues. Germline V gene data show CDR1 as SGHRS and CDR2 as YFSETQ. The CDR3 DNA sequence: TGCGCCAGCAGCCCCGACGGGCAAGGCTACACCTTC. Encoded protein: CASSPDGQGYTF.

CDR3 in DNA: TGTGCCAGCAGTTTCGGACTAGCGGAGACCACAGATACGCAGTATTTT. This gives the protein CASSFGLAETTDTQYF. The chain combines TRBV12-3 or TRBV12-4 with TRBJ2-3; TRBD2 matches 10 bases. This CDR3 comprises 16 residues. V lost 3 bases and J lost 2; bases outside the gene matches: 5.

This sequence joins TRBV28 and TRBJ2-7, with 10 bases fitting TRBD2. The closer fit of TRBJ2-1 to the DNA end suggests the J call may be wrong. The germline CDR1 and CDR2 sequences are MDHEN and SYDVKM. This CDR3 is 15 amino acids long. CDR3 residues: CASAEAGGLYNEQFF. CDR3 nucleotide sequence: TGTGCCAGCGCAGAAGCGGGGGGGCTTTACAATGAGCAGTTCTTC.

This clonotype was counted once. The rearrangement joins TRBV12-3 or TRBV12-4 to TRBJ1-2, with D possibly matching TRBD1 (6 bases). The CDR3 is made up of 16 amino acids. The V and J ends lost 5 bases and 13 bases respectively, with 29 bases between them. The CDR3 DNA follows: TGTGCCAGCAGTCGCGAACCGGGACAACCTGCAAGAGGGTGCACCTTC. It specifies CASSREPGQPARGCTF.

Remarks on this clonotype: One junction end does not reproduce the germline sequence, and a read error may be involved. The CDR3 DNA is TGTGCCAGCAGCGTAACCGGGGGGTACACCCAAGAGGCCCAGTACTTC. Protein sequence: CASSVTGGYTQEAQYF. The chain recombines TRBV9 with TRBJ2-5; 7 positions match TRBD2. CDR3 length: 16 residues. The germline CDR1 and CDR2 sequences are SGDLS and YYNGEE. The full variable domain, completed using reference TRBV9 and TRBJ2-5, is DSGVTQTPKHLITATGQRVTLRCSPRSGDLSVYWYQQSLDQGLQFLIQYYNGEERAKGNILERFSAQQFPDLHSELNLSSLELGDSALYFCASSVTGGYTQEAQYFGPGTRLLVL.

This chain connects TRBV20-1 to TRBJ2-1; 10 bases are shared with TRBD2. The junction had 7 bases not matched to a gene; V was cut back by 2 bases and J by 3 bases. This CDR3 comprises 16 residues. Per the germline V gene, CDR1 is DFQATT and CDR2 is SNEGSKA (reference sequence). The CDR3 loop is CSARRPLAGVYNEQFF. The DNA for the CDR3 is TGCAGTGCTAGACGGCCGCTAGCGGGGGTCTACAATGAGCAGTTCTTC.

The table lists this clonotype with a count of one. The DNA is left out, because the CDR3 cannot be placed on it with certainty; the CDR3 is given as TCRdb lists it. The CDR3 sequence is CASRFGVGAYEQYF. V is TRBV21-1 and J is TRBJ2-7; TRBD1, the D gene given by the table, was not confirmed from the DNA. TRBV21-1 is a recognized pseudogene. Termini included, the CDR3 measures 14 amino acids.

This clonotype was seen only a few times. The rearrangement joins TRBV20-1 to TRBJ2-3; D perhaps matches TRBD1 (7 bases). V was pared by 3 bases and J by 6 bases, with 16 bases between. Germline V CDR1 and CDR2: DFQATT, SNEGSKA (reference sequence). The length of the CDR3 is 14 residues. The CDR3 nucleotides read TGCAGTGCTAGGTTGCAGGGGGGTAAGGATACGCAGTATTTT. This encodes CSARLQGGKDTQYF.

V usage is TRBV2 and J usage is TRBJ2-1, with D perhaps matching TRBD2 (5 bases). V was cut by 5 bases and J by 7 bases, with 9 bases left in between. This CDR3 region has 12 residues. Germline V lookup: CDR1 SNHLY, CDR2 FYNNEI. CDR3 DNA: TGTGCCAGCAGTCCGGACTCGAATGAGCAGTTCTTC. Translation gives CASSPDSNEQFF.

This clonotype came up many times. The chain couples TRBV2 to TRBJ1-6; 8 nucleotides match TRBD1. Unmatched junction bases numbered 1, after V lost 8 bases and J lost 4 bases. The CDR3 loop spans 13 amino acids. Germline V CDR1 and CDR2: SNHLY, FYNNEI. This chain's CDR3 is CASQGAYNSPLHF. The CDR3, as DNA: TGTGCCAGCCAGGGGGCATATAATTCACCCCTCCACTTT.

The V call is TRBV11-3, the J call TRBJ2-1; D unclear. CDR1 is SGHNT and CDR2 is YENEEA in the germline V gene. The CDR3 is made up of 13 amino acids. Trimming removed 5 bases from V and 0 bases from J, with 5 bases in between. CDR3 protein: CASSHPSYNEQFF. The CDR3 coding sequence is TGTGCCAGCAGCCACCCCTCCTACAATGAGCAGTTCTTC.

This clonotype was seen more than once but under ten times. DNA of the CDR3: TGTGCCAGCAGTTACTCGTTCGAGGGGTACCCCGGATACGCCTCACCCCTCCACTTT. It encodes CASSYSFEGYPGYASPLHF. The rearrangement uses TRBV6-5 and TRBJ1-6; D is possibly TRBD1 (5 bases). The germline gives CDR1 MNHEY, CDR2 SVGAGI. The CDR3 loop spans 19 amino acids. Trimming stripped 0 bases from V and 10 bases from J, with 25 bases between.

There are a few counts of this clonotype. The chain links TRBV2 to TRBJ2-5; 7 positions match TRBD1. From germline, CDR1 is SNHLY and CDR2 FYNNEI. The CDR3 consists of 14 residues. Germline trimming cut 6 bases from V and 1 base from J; bases unmatched to any gene: 5. This chain's CDR3 is CASRKGAAQETQYF. The CDR3 DNA is TGTGCCAGCAGAAAGGGGGCAGCCCAAGAGACCCAGTACTTC.

This rearrangement joins TRBV10-3 to TRBJ1-5; D perhaps matches TRBD1 (5 bases). Germline V gives CDR1 ENHRY, CDR2 SYGVKD. The CDR3 is 13 residues long. V shed 11 bases and J shed 1 base, with 12 bases lying between them. The DNA of the CDR3 is TGTGCCGGCTTTCGGGACAGCAATCAGCCCCAGCATTTT. Translation: CAGFRDSNQPQHF.